This is a list of T cell receptor beta chains from one sample in a study of Graves' ophthalmopathy and Graves' hyperthyroidism. TCRdb reprocessed the multiplex PCR reads via MiXCR and lists one record per CDR3 protein. The sample holds about 1.2 million distinct CDR3 sequences; roughly 35% are singletons and the top ten take approximately 10%. Sequencing was carried out using peripheral blood or thyroid tissue (not recorded which). The receptors originated from an adult man with Graves' hyperthyroidism. Each CDR3 is given with its conserved first and last residue. Fields, in order: clone size, J gene, D gene, V gene, CDR3 DNA, CDR3 protein. A D gene is named only where the DNA matches it firmly. A row's size may be missing; if present it is once, few, many or a size class.

clone size: few; J gene: TRBJ2-7; D gene: TRBD1; V gene: TRBV20-1; CDR3 DNA: TGCAGTGCCCAGCAGGACAGGGGCTACGAGCAGTACTTC; CDR3 protein: CSAQQDRGYEQYF
clone size: few; J gene: TRBJ1-1; D gene: -; V gene: TRBV6-5; CDR3 DNA: TGTGCCAGCAGTTCTACCTCAAGGGTTTGGACTGAAGCTTTCTTT; CDR3 protein: CASSSTSRVWTEAFF
clone size: many; J gene: TRBJ2-2; D gene: -; V gene: TRBV2; CDR3 DNA: TGTGCCAGCAGTAACAGGGAAACCGGGGAGCTGTTTTTT; CDR3 protein: CASSNRETGELFF
clone size: -; J gene: TRBJ2-2; D gene: -; V gene: TRBV10-3; CDR3 DNA: TGTGCCAGCAGTAGGACAGTCGGGGAGCTGTTTTTT; CDR3 protein: CASSRTVGELFF
clone size: -; J gene: TRBJ2-7; D gene: TRBD2; V gene: TRBV10-2; CDR3 DNA: TGCGCCAGCCGGGAGCGGGGGTACTCCTACGAGCAGTACTTC; CDR3 protein: CASRERGYSYEQYF
clone size: few; J gene: TRBJ1-1; D gene: -; V gene: TRBV6-6; CDR3 DNA: TGTGCCAGCAGTTACTCGGGCGGGTATAACACTGAAGCTTTCTTT; CDR3 protein: CASSYSGGYNTEAFF
clone size: many; J gene: TRBJ2-5; D gene: -; V gene: TRBV20-1; CDR3 DNA: TGCGCCGCTAGATCGGGACTCTCGGCGGGAAAGACCCAGTACTTC; CDR3 protein: CAARSGLSAGKTQYF
clone size: few; J gene: TRBJ2-5; D gene: -; V gene: TRBV6-5; CDR3 DNA: TGTGCCAGCAGTGAATATCCCCCCGGCGGGACACAAGAGACCCAGTACTTC; CDR3 protein: CASSEYPPGGTQETQYF
clone size: many; J gene: TRBJ2-5; D gene: -; V gene: TRBV12-3/TRBV12-4; CDR3 DNA: TGTGCCAGCACCGGGACTGGGGTGGAGACCCAGTACTTC; CDR3 protein: CASTGTGVETQYF
clone size: many; J gene: TRBJ1-1; D gene: -; V gene: TRBV9; CDR3 DNA: TGTGCCAGCAGCGTACGGGAGGATACAGGGGCTTTCTTT; CDR3 protein: CASSVREDTGAFF
clone size: many; J gene: TRBJ2-2; D gene: TRBD2; V gene: TRBV10-3; CDR3 DNA: TGTGCCGGGGGGGACCTACTTAACACCGGGGAGCTGTTTTTT; CDR3 protein: CAGGDLLNTGELFF
clone size: -; J gene: TRBJ2-7; D gene: -; V gene: TRBV11-2; CDR3 DNA: TGTGCCAGCAGCTTAGGAGGGGATACCGAGCAGTACTTC; CDR3 protein: CASSLGGDTEQYF
clone size: many; J gene: TRBJ1-1; D gene: -; V gene: TRBV9; CDR3 DNA: TGTGCCAGCAGCGCACTCTCCGGGAGGAACACTGAAGCTTTCTTT; CDR3 protein: CASSALSGRNTEAFF
clone size: -; J gene: TRBJ2-5; D gene: -; V gene: TRBV2; CDR3 DNA: TGTGCCAGCACCAGGGACAAGTACTTC; CDR3 protein: CASTRDKYF
clone size: -; J gene: TRBJ1-1; D gene: TRBD1; V gene: TRBV10-3; CDR3 DNA: TGTGCCATCGGGACAGGGGATCAAGACACTGAAGCTTTCTTT; CDR3 protein: CAIGTGDQDTEAFF
clone size: -; J gene: TRBJ1-3; D gene: -; V gene: TRBV6-5; CDR3 DNA: TGTGCCAGCAGCCCCCAGACCACTGGAAACACCATATATTTT; CDR3 protein: CASSPQTTGNTIYF
clone size: -; J gene: TRBJ2-7; D gene: TRBD1; V gene: TRBV5-1; CDR3 DNA: TGCGCCAGCAGCTTTCTCGGGACAGGAGCCTACGAGCAGTACTTC; CDR3 protein: CASSFLGTGAYEQYF
clone size: many; J gene: TRBJ2-7; D gene: TRBD2; V gene: TRBV7-9; CDR3 DNA: TGTGCCAGCAGCTTAGGACAGCGGGGGATGGGCGAGCAGTACTTC; CDR3 protein: CASSLGQRGMGEQYF
clone size: once; J gene: TRBJ1-2; D gene: -; V gene: TRBV19; CDR3 DNA: TGTGCCAGTAGTATGGCCGGGACTAGCGGGAGTAGCTACACCTTC; CDR3 protein: CASSMAGTSGSSYTF
clone size: -; J gene: TRBJ2-5; D gene: -; V gene: TRBV20-1; CDR3 DNA: TGCAGTGCCCCTCGGACGAGGGGAGAAGAGACCCAGTACTTC; CDR3 protein: CSAPRTRGEETQYF
clone size: few; J gene: TRBJ1-4; D gene: TRBD1; V gene: TRBV7-8; CDR3 DNA: TGTGCCAGCAGCTTCGGACAGGGCGGGAATGAAAAACTGTTTTTT; CDR3 protein: CASSFGQGGNEKLFF
clone size: -; J gene: TRBJ1-1; D gene: -; V gene: TRBV19; CDR3 DNA: TGTGCCAGTAGATTGGGACTCTTGAACACTGAAGCTTTCTTT; CDR3 protein: CASRLGLLNTEAFF
clone size: -; J gene: TRBJ1-2; D gene: TRBD1; V gene: TRBV24-1; CDR3 DNA: TGTGCCACCAGTGAATGGGACAGCCGCGGGACAGACTATAACTATGGCTACACCTTC; CDR3 protein: CATSEWDSRGTDYNYGYTF
clone size: -; J gene: TRBJ1-1; D gene: -; V gene: TRBV7-8; CDR3 DNA: TGTGCCAGCAGCACGACAGCAACCAAGGAAGCTTTCTTT; CDR3 protein: CASSTTATKEAFF
clone size: many; J gene: TRBJ1-4; D gene: -; V gene: TRBV29-1; CDR3 DNA: TGCAGCGTTCGCTTTGGCGAAAAACTGTTTTTT; CDR3 protein: CSVRFGEKLFF
clone size: many; J gene: TRBJ2-7; D gene: -; V gene: TRBV7-2; CDR3 DNA: TGTGCCAGCAGCCAGCGACAGCTGAACTCCCAAGCCCCATACGAGCAGTACTTC; CDR3 protein: CASSQRQLNSQAPYEQYF
clone size: -; J gene: TRBJ2-5; D gene: -; V gene: TRBV15; CDR3 DNA: TGTGCCACCAGCAGGTGGGACGGCTCGGGGACCCAGTACTTC; CDR3 protein: CATSRWDGSGTQYF
clone size: many; J gene: TRBJ2-7; D gene: TRBD1; V gene: TRBV5-6; CDR3 DNA: TGTGCCAGCAGCTTGTTCCTGAGACAGGGGGCTGTCGAGCAGTACTTC; CDR3 protein: CASSLFLRQGAVEQYF
clone size: many; J gene: TRBJ1-6; D gene: -; V gene: TRBV7-8; CDR3 DNA: TGTGCCAGCAGCTTAGAAGTCAGGGACAAAGATAATTCACCCCTCCACTTT; CDR3 protein: CASSLEVRDKDNSPLHF